Listed here are 9 T cell receptor beta chains from one sample, sequenced in a study of blood T cell repertoires in COVID-19 (dated by TCRdb to about 2020). Libraries were built with the immunoSEQ multiplex PCR assay. Held by TCRdb, this immuneACCESS table contains in-frame sequences only and omits some clones. Under half of the omission traces to an unresolved V gene where checked; the cause of the rest is unknown. The sample includes 450,000 or so clones, with 70% to 90% observed a single time. The ten largest account for less than 0.95% of the sample. The specimen was peripheral blood. The receptors come from a man in his late teens or twenties with COVID-19, enrolled during active disease.

This rearrangement joins TRBV11-2 to TRBJ2-4; 11 bases agree with TRBD1. Trimming cost V 3 bases and J 3 bases; bases outside gene matches: 10. CDR1 is SGHAT and CDR2 is FQNNGV in the germline V gene. The CDR3 is 18 amino acids. The CDR3 reads CASSFRPGTGGNKNIQYF. Here the CDR3 DNA reads TGTGCCAGCAGCTTTCGACCAGGGACAGGGGGAAACAAAAACATTCAGTACTTC.

CDR3 sequence: CASSLRRAGGFLYEQYF. CDR3 in DNA: TGTGCCAGCAGTTTAAGGCGGGCAGGGGGGTTTCTCTACGAGCAGTACTTC. The chain recombines TRBV27 with TRBJ2-7; tentatively, D is TRBD1 (7 bases). Germline CDR1 and CDR2: MNHEY and SMNVEV (reference sequence). V was pared by 2 bases and J by 3 bases, with 20 bases between. The CDR3 spans 17 residues.

The chain links TRBV5-3 to TRBJ2-7, with 7 bases aligning to TRBD1. TRBV5-3 carries the ORF label, with uncertain function. The CDR3 has 13 amino acids. V shed 5 bases and J 3 bases; nucleotides not matched to a gene: 5. Here the CDR3 DNA reads TGTGCCAGAAGGAGGGACAGAAACTACGAGCAGTACTTC. Amino acids: CARRRDRNYEQYF.

The chain recombines TRBV7-9 with TRBJ2-2; D gene ambiguous. Germline-derived CDR1 and CDR2 are SEHNR and FQNEAQ (reference sequence). The CDR3 loop spans 17 amino acids. Trimming left V 1 base short and J 4 bases short, with 16 bases between. The DNA for the CDR3 is TGTGCCAGCAGCTTAGTAGAATCGAGCTTTAGCACCGGGGAGCTGTTTTTT. Protein product: CASSLVESSFSTGELFF. The variable domain in full, completed from reference TRBV7-9 and TRBJ2-2, reads DTGVSQNPRHKITKRGQNVTFRCDPISEHNRLYWYRQTLGQGPEFLTYFQNEAQLEKSRLLSDRFSAERPKGSFSTLEIQRTEQGDSAMYLCASSLVESSFSTGELFFGEGSRLTVL.

The J gene is TRBJ1-6, the V gene TRBV4-1; 7 bases are shared with TRBD1. The ends lost 3 bases at V and 7 bases at J; junction bases unmatched: 3. The CDR3 spans 14 residues. Germline loops: CDR1 MGHRA, CDR2 YSYEKL. The CDR3 sequence: CASSQGTANSPLHF. The CDR3 bases are TGCGCCAGCAGCCAGGGGACAGCCAATTCACCCCTCCACTTT.

A word on this clone: This specimen includes other DNA sequences encoding the same CDR3. CDR3: CASSFDRGSYNEQFF. The CDR3 nucleotides are TGCGCCAGCAGCTTTGACAGGGGGAGTTACAATGAGCAGTTCTTC. The rearrangement joins TRBV5-1 to TRBJ2-1, with TRBD1 matching 9 bases. Germline lookup yields CDR1 SGHRS and CDR2 YFSETQ. This CDR3 is built from 15 residues. With V trimmed by 2 bases and J by 4 bases, 4 bases remained unmatched.

This chain links TRBV24-1 with TRBJ2-5, with D perhaps matching TRBD2 (6 bases). V gave up 5 bases and J gave up 0 bases, with 21 bases separating them. CDR3 size: 18 residues. Germline values: CDR1 KGHDR, CDR2 SFDVKD. The CDR3 DNA sequence: TGTGCCACCAGTGGTTTCACCGATAGCGGAACAGACCAAGAGACCCAGTACTTC. Its translation is CATSGFTDSGTDQETQYF.

The J gene is TRBJ1-1, the V gene TRBV7-2; tentatively, D is TRBD1 (6 bases). The CDR3 consists of 15 residues. V lost 4 bases and J lost 4, with 16 bases in between. The V gene's germline CDR1 is SGHTA and CDR2 FQGNSA. The CDR3 sequence: CASSWESRGVTEAFF. The CDR3 nucleotides read TGTGCCAGCAGCTGGGAGAGCAGGGGAGTCACTGAAGCTTTCTTT.

The rearrangement uses TRBV6-5 and TRBJ1-5; TRBD1 matches at 9 bases. In germline, CDR1 is MNHEY, CDR2 SVGAGI. The CDR3 consists of 16 residues. V shed 4 bases, J shed 4 bases, and the junction held 8 bases outside the gene matches. The CDR3 region is CASSSTGTGLNQPQHF. CDR3 bases: TGTGCCAGCAGTTCTACCGGGACAGGGCTAAATCAGCCCCAGCATTTT.